This T cell receptor (beta chain) was identified during a study of post-analysis software for immune sequencing data. Study conclusions and caveats: TRBV segments more frequent in patients than in controls numbered several and included TRBV5-6, TRBV5-1 and TRBV20-1. In multiple sclerosis, normalized Chao1 diversity was significantly below that of controls. When the samples were clustered directly with F measure, those that had been prepared in the same batch showed strong co-clustering.

Libraries were made from TCR beta cDNA, and they carried unique molecular identifiers. Input of roughly 0.95 to 11 million T cells yielded roughly 530,000 cDNA molecules. TCRdb passed the PCR reads through MiXCR, listing each CDR3 protein once. The sample has about 540,000 distinct CDR3 sequences, approximately 31% seen once. As regards this clonotype: Its antigen is unknown.

Trimming took off 3 bases at V and 9 bases at J, with 16 bases between the two ends. CDR1 SGHRS and CDR2 YFSETQ come from the germline V gene. The CDR3 spans 14 residues. The chain uses TRBV5-1 and TRBJ2-1; D may be TRBD1 or TRBD2 (6 bases each). The clonotype comes from a girl aged 2 to 17 with multiple sclerosis. The specimen was blood. The CDR3 nucleotides are TGCGCCAGCAGCTCCAATTCACAGGGAGGTGAGCAGTTCTTC. Translation gives CASSSNSQGGEQFF.